This TCR beta chain was captured in a study of cytotoxic CD8 clonotypes in ibrutinib-treated CLL. General study results and limits: Researchers report that baseline clonality outpaced age-matched healthy donors and tracked circulating CD8+ T-cell counts. Clonality showed a rise at ibrutinib response that reversed toward baseline at progression.

The V gene lost 3 bases and the J gene lost 2 bases, with 15 bases spanning the gap. The germline gives CDR1 SGHAT, CDR2 FQDESV (reference sequence). The CDR3 is 16 amino acids. This clone showed up just a few times. Its antigen is not known. Libraries were prepared by immunoSEQ multiplex PCR; TCRdb keeps only in-frame clonotypes and omits some of them. The sample has some 24,000 clones; nearly 80% are singletons. J is TRBJ2-3 and V is TRBV11-1, with a possible D match to TRBD2 (6 bases). This receptor was obtained from a human donor with chronic lymphocytic leukemia. This specimen consisted of PBMCs, obtained before ibrutinib treatment. CDR3: CASSLRPGLHTDTQYF. The CDR3 DNA reads TGTGCCAGCAGCTTGCGACCGGGACTTCACACAGATACGCAGTATTTT.